One and the same sample provided the 24 T cell receptor beta chains below, sequenced in a study of blood T cells in healthy people across ages. Then a second PCR, running about 6 to 12 cycles, was carried out with a sample-barcoded 5' primer and a J-beta primer mix. One entry per CDR3 protein, called by TCRdb with MiXCR from the 5' RACE reads. Counted here are 1.5 million to 1.9 million distinct CDR3 sequences, roughly 43% occurring once; the ten biggest clones make up about 4.1%. Sequenced input: blood. These receptors were obtained from a woman younger than 35 in good health.

The V call is TRBV7-9, the J call TRBJ2-1; D gene ambiguous. The CDR3 contains 14 residues. The V end was cut by 7 bases, the J end by 13 bases, with 23 bases between. Germline loops: CDR1 SEHNR, CDR2 FQNEAQ (reference sequence). For the CDR3, the DNA is TGTGCCAGCACCTTTCTGGGAAACCAAGAGACCCAGTTCTTC. The encoded protein is CASTFLGNQETQFF.

This clonotype was seen many times. The DNA for the CDR3 is TGTGCCAGCAGTTCCGGGCGCGAGCAGTACTTC. Encoded protein: CASSSGREQYF. The chain couples TRBV6-5 to TRBJ2-7; D unresolved. V lost 4 bases and J 6 bases, leaving 7 bases between the germline ends. The germline CDR1 and CDR2 sequences are MNHEY and SVGAGI. This CDR3 comprises 11 residues.

This clonotype was counted at least ten times. The gene calls are TRBV12-3 or TRBV12-4 and TRBJ1-1; a possible D gene is TRBD1 (5 bases). The CDR3 consists of 12 residues. The V end lost 6 bases, the J end lost 8 bases, and 13 bases lay between the germline ends. The CDR3 DNA sequence: TGTGCCAGCAGCTTCCCCGGGGGGGAAGCTTTCTTT. It yields the protein CASSFPGGEAFF.

This chain joins TRBV11-2 and TRBJ2-5; TRBD1 matches 7 bases. V shed 6 bases and J 6 bases; nucleotides not matched to a gene: 13. This CDR3 is 15 amino acids long. Germline assignment: CDR1 SGHAT and CDR2 FQNNGV. This CDR3 reads CASRSPGTAKKTQYF. The CDR3 region has the DNA TGTGCCAGCAGATCTCCCGGGACAGCCAAGAAGACCCAGTACTTC.

This clonotype turned up a few times. V is TRBV6-5 and J is TRBJ2-1, with D possibly matching TRBD2 (6 bases). The length of the CDR3 is 15 residues. The ends were cut back, 2 bases at V and 4 bases at J, with 12 bases in the middle. Germline assignment: CDR1 MNHEY and CDR2 SVGAGI. The DNA of the CDR3 is TGTGCCAGCAGTTACCGGCCAGGGAGGTACAATGAGCAGTTCTTC. Translated, it gives CASSYRPGRYNEQFF.

V gene TRBV4-3 combines with J gene TRBJ1-5, with D tentatively TRBD1 (5 bases). V was cut by 0 bases and J by 2 bases, with 11 bases left in between. The length of the CDR3 is 16 residues. Germline CDR1 and CDR2: LGHNA and YSLEER. CDR3 in DNA: TGCGCCAGCAGCCAAGAGGCCACAGGTCGCAATCAGCCCCAGCATTTT. As protein: CASSQEATGRNQPQHF.

This chain links TRBV10-3 with TRBJ2-5; D ambiguous. The DNA end lines up better with TRBJ2-7; the J call may be wrong. The length of the CDR3 is 14 residues. Per the germline V gene, CDR1 is ENHRY and CDR2 is SYGVKD. CDR3 amino acids: CAISEVDGVDEQYF. CDR3 bases: TGTGCCATCAGTGAAGTGGACGGAGTTGACGAGCAGTACTTC.

This chain uses TRBV6-2 or TRBV6-3 with TRBJ1-5, with TRBD1 matching over 9 bases. V shed 4 bases, J shed 5 bases, and the junction held 6 bases outside the gene matches. Per the germline V gene, CDR1 is MNHEY and CDR2 is SVGEGT. This CDR3 is 15 amino acids long. The CDR3 DNA reads TGTGCCAGCAGTTCTTATACAGGGGGCGATCAGCCCCAGCATTTT. The encoded protein is CASSSYTGGDQPQHF.

This rearrangement joins TRBV4-3 to TRBJ1-2; D unclear. Germline values: CDR1 LGHNA, CDR2 YSLEER. V was pared by 5 bases and J by 4 bases, with 14 bases between. The CDR3 loop spans 14 amino acids. The CDR3 reads CASSLTQLPYGYTF. CDR3 DNA: TGCGCCAGCAGCTTAACACAGTTACCCTATGGCTACACCTTC.

The chain recombines TRBV20-1 with TRBJ2-3; D call uncertain. This CDR3 region has 11 residues. The V gene's germline CDR1 is DFQATT and CDR2 SNEGSKA (reference sequence). V lost 7 bases and J 0 bases, leaving 5 bases between the germline ends. This CDR3 reads CSGGSTDTQYF. CDR3 DNA sequence: TGCAGTGGGGGTAGCACAGATACGCAGTATTTT.

This clonotype was counted a few times. V is TRBV21-1 and J is TRBJ2-5. TRBV21-1 is tagged as a pseudogene. CDR3 length: 16 residues. The CDR3 spells CASSNGRGARQETQYF. CDR3 bases: TGTGCCAGCAGCAATGGACGTGGAGCCCGCCAAGAGACCCAGTACTTC.

Only one count was recorded for this clonotype. The chain combines TRBV27 with TRBJ2-1; no definite D call. Germline lookup yields CDR1 MNHEY and CDR2 SMNVEV (reference sequence). V was shortened by 8 bases and J by 8 bases, with 13 bases between the two germline ends. This CDR3 spans 12 amino acids. The DNA for the CDR3 is TGTGCCAGCCTAGGTCGTGCCGATGAGCAGTTCTTC. Its translation is CASLGRADEQFF.

In the case of this clonotype: An end of the junction differs from the germline gene, which may be a read error. The rearrangement uses TRBV24-1 and TRBJ2-7; D remains unclear. The end of the DNA is better explained by TRBJ2-5, so the J call may be wrong. Germline CDR1 reads KGHDR; CDR2 reads SFDVKD. CDR3 length: 12 amino acids. CDR3 in DNA: TGTGCCGCCAGTGATAGGCACGAGACCCAGTACTTC. This sequence encodes CAASDRHETQYF.

This clonotype was seen more than once but under ten times. The chain combines TRBV30 with TRBJ2-3, with D possibly matching TRBD2 (6 bases). With 0 bases removed from V and 9 bases from J, the gap between germline ends came to 13 bases. Germline V gene sequence: CDR1 GTSNPN, CDR2 SVGIG (reference sequence). The CDR3 extends over 13 amino acids. For the CDR3, the DNA is TGTGCCTGGAGTGTTGGGGCTAGCGAGACGCAGTATTTT. The encoded protein is CAWSVGASETQYF.

This chain connects TRBV7-2 to TRBJ2-7; no firm D call. From germline, CDR1 is SGHTA and CDR2 FQGNSA. This CDR3 region has 15 residues. The V end was cut by 5 bases, the J end by 7 bases, with 21 bases between. The CDR3 sequence is CASSPSVRLHNEQYF. The DNA of the CDR3 is TGTGCCAGCAGCCCTTCGGTCAGACTGCACAATGAGCAGTACTTC.

The rearrangement uses TRBV20-1 and TRBJ1-1; D is ambiguous. This CDR3 is built from 14 residues. The germline gives CDR1 DFQATT, CDR2 SNEGSKA (reference sequence). The germline V and J ends were trimmed by 7 bases and 0 bases, with 15 bases remaining between them. In nucleotides, the CDR3 is TGCAGTGGTCCCTCCGGGATAATGAACACTGAAGCTTTCTTT. This translates into CSGPSGIMNTEAFF.

The J gene is TRBJ2-7, the V gene TRBV7-9, with a weak D call TRBD1 (6 bases). The J call is doubtful: the DNA matches TRBJ2-4 better. Germline lookup yields CDR1 SEHNR and CDR2 FQNEAQ (reference sequence). CDR3 size: 16 residues. In DNA, the CDR3 is TGTGCCAGCAGCTTAGCCTCGGACAGCCCTCCGAACATTCAGTACTTC. This translates into CASSLASDSPPNIQYF.

The chain combines TRBV29-1 with TRBJ1-1; D is possibly TRBD1 (6 bases). CDR1 and CDR2 (germline): SQVTM, ANQGSEA. V lost 6 bases, J lost 1 base, and 12 bases lay in between. The CDR3 extends over 13 amino acids. This chain's CDR3 is CSVRDTQNTEAFF. The CDR3 nucleotides are TGCAGCGTAAGGGACACCCAGAACACTGAAGCTTTCTTT.

This clonotype was counted a few times. V is TRBV4-3 and J is TRBJ2-5; D assignment may be TRBD1 or TRBD2 (5 bases each). The CDR3 has 15 residues. CDR1 is LGHNA and CDR2 is YSLEER in the germline V gene. Trimming pared 1 base from V and 2 bases from J, leaving 11 bases between. This CDR3 is CASSQGTGRQETQYF. CDR3 in DNA: TGCGCCAGCAGCCAAGGAACGGGGCGGCAAGAGACCCAGTACTTC.

The chain combines TRBV20-1 with TRBJ2-1; the match to TRBD1 covers 7 bases. The germline V gene has CDR1 DFQATT and CDR2 SNEGSKA (reference sequence). With 5 bases clipped from V and 7 bases from J, the junction kept 14 bases outside the gene matches. The CDR3 runs to 15 residues. CDR3 protein: CSALPDRVRGNEQFF. The CDR3 region has the DNA TGCAGTGCTCTGCCTGACAGGGTCCGTGGGAATGAGCAGTTCTTC.

V is TRBV5-6 and J is TRBJ2-1; D not certain. V lost 3 bases and J 1 base, leaving 11 bases between the germline ends. The CDR3 is 15 residues long. CDR1 SGHDT and CDR2 YYEEEE come from the germline V gene. The CDR3 sequence: CASSSSVGSYNEQFF. CDR3 nucleotide sequence: TGTGCCAGCAGCTCTTCAGTGGGGTCCTACAATGAGCAGTTCTTC.

There are a few counts of this clonotype. In DNA form, the CDR3 reads TGTGCCAGCACCCTCAGCGGGGGGGCAGGGTATGAGCAGTTCTTC. Translation: CASTLSGGAGYEQFF. The rearrangement uses TRBV27 and TRBJ2-1, with 10 bases lining up with TRBD2. Germline CDR1 and CDR2: MNHEY and SMNVEV (reference sequence). The CDR3 loop spans 15 amino acids. Germline trimming cut 7 bases from V and 8 bases from J; bases unmatched to any gene: 11.

Regarding this clonotype: Being one base from a much bigger clone, this may be a read error. The DNA for the CDR3 is TGTGCCAGCAGAGAGGAGCCAGCGGGAGTTGCCGATACGCAGTATTTT. Translating it yields CASREEPAGVADTQYF. The chain joins TRBV6-5 to TRBJ2-3; TRBD2 matches at 8 bases. The trim removed 6 bases at V and 6 bases at J, leaving 14 bases unmatched. CDR3 length equals 16 residues. Germline CDR1 is MNHEY and CDR2 is SVGAGI.

This clonotype came up many times. The gene calls are TRBV20-1 and TRBJ2-5; 15 bases match TRBD2. CDR3 size: 17 residues. V gave up 4 bases and J gave up 5 bases; unmatched junction bases: 11. Per germline, CDR1 DFQATT and CDR2 SNEGSKA (reference sequence). The CDR3 region has the DNA TGCAGTGCTACTCCTGGACTAGCGGGAGGGCCTAGGGAGACCCAGTACTTC. Translated, it gives CSATPGLAGGPRETQYF.